A single T cell receptor beta chain is shown here with its context. Produced via immunoSEQ multiplex PCR; TCRdb's table is partial and in-frame only. The sample records about 250,000 clones, 65% to 90% being singletons. The sample is drawn from a study of blood T cell repertoires in COVID-19. Across the whole study: Nucleic acid was either cDNA or gDNA, and it came from T cells, B-cell-depleted T cells, or PBMCs.

V shed 0 bases and J shed 7 bases, with 4 bases lying between them. Germline V lookup: CDR1 WNHNN, CDR2 SYGVQD (reference sequence). The CDR3 is made up of 13 amino acids. The age range of participants was about 18 to 100 years, with residence in about two dozen US areas. Material for sequencing was PBMCs or T cells enriched from blood (not recorded which). The sequence derives from a man aged 18-30 years who had recovered from COVID-19. The rearrangement uses TRBV10-1 and TRBJ1-6, with unresolved D. As DNA, the CDR3 is TGCGCCAGCAGTGAGTCCGTGAATTCACCCCTCCACTTT. This codes for CASSESVNSPLHF.